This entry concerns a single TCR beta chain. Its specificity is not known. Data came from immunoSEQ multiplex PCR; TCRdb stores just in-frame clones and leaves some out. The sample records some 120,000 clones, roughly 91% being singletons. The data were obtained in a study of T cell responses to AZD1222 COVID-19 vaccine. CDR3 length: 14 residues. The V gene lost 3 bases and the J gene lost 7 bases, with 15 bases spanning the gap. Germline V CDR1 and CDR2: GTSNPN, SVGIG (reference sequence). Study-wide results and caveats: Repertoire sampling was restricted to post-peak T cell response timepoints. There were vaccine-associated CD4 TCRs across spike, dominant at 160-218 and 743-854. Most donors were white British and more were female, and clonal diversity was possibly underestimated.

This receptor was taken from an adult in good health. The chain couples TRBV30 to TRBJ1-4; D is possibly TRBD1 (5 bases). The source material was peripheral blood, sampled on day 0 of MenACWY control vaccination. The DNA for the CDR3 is TGTGCCTGGAGGTTGGGAAGGGGAATTGAAAAACTGTTTTTT. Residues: CAWRLGRGIEKLFF.